These 5 T cell receptor beta chains originate from one sample sequenced in a study of Ad26.COV2.S vaccination and SARS-CoV-2 variants (dated by TCRdb to the early 2020s). The library was prepared using the immunoSEQ multiplex PCR assay. Not all clones reach the TCRdb copy of this immuneACCESS table, which keeps in-frame sequences only. Checked studies attribute under half of the gap to unresolved V genes and leave the rest unexplained. This sample comprises around 450,000 clones, roughly nine tenths of them detected only once. The top ten clones comprise around 1.6% of the sample. Reading the label with the study, this specimen's treatment or condition is: 19 received Ad26.COV2.S at low or high dose, single or two shots; several received placebo; per-sample allocation not given. Repertoires of vaccine and placebo recipients were sequenced from samples taken on day 63 after the first injection. The sample consisted of peripheral blood, taken in a trial of Ad26.COV2.S vaccine versus placebo. Every receptor here comes from a person between 18 and 65 years old who received the Ad26.COV2.S COVID-19 vaccine or a placebo.

The CDR3 DNA reads as TGTGCCAGCAGTTTATACGCACGACTAGACGAGCAGTACTTC. This codes for CASSLYARLDEQYF. This rearrangement joins TRBV28 to TRBJ2-7; TRBD2 is a possible D gene (6 bases). The CDR3 extends over 14 amino acids. Germline lookup yields CDR1 MDHEN and CDR2 SYDVKM. V lost 1 base, J lost 5 bases, and 12 bases lay in between.

The gene calls are TRBV6-5 and TRBJ1-1; D not resolved. The length of the CDR3 is 11 residues. Looked up from germline, CDR1 is MNHEY and CDR2 is SVGAGI. V was clipped by 4 bases and J by 7 bases, with 7 bases between them. CDR3 sequence: CASSSPREAFF. The DNA of the CDR3 is TGTGCCAGCAGTTCCCCACGTGAAGCTTTCTTT.

The chain carries TRBV3-1 (or the pseudogene TRBV3-2) and TRBJ2-5, with 10 nucleotides matching TRBD1. Trimming cost V 3 bases and J 1 base; bases outside gene matches: 8. The CDR3 runs to 17 residues. The V gene's germline CDR1 is LGHDT and CDR2 YNNKEL (reference sequence). CDR3 nucleotides: TGTGCCAGCAGCCACACAGACAGGGGGCTCCTCCAAGAGACCCAGTACTTC. It encodes CASSHTDRGLLQETQYF.

The chain recombines TRBV4-1 with TRBJ2-1; 8 positions agree with TRBD2. CDR3 length: 15 residues. With 1 base clipped from V and 3 bases from J, the junction kept 2 bases outside the gene matches. Germline assignment: CDR1 MGHRA and CDR2 YSYEKL. This CDR3 is CASSQVGGDYNEQFF. In nucleotides, the CDR3 is TGCGCCAGCAGCCAAGTCGGGGGGGACTACAATGAGCAGTTCTTC.

This sequence joins TRBV3-1 (or the pseudogene TRBV3-2) and TRBJ1-2, with 8 bases that match TRBD1. V shed 1 base and J 8 bases; nucleotides not matched to a gene: 9. Germline V CDR1 and CDR2: LGHDT, YNNKEL (reference sequence). The CDR3 runs 15 residues. CDR3 sequence (DNA): TGTGCCAGCAGCCAAGTTAGATGGACAGGGATAGGCTACACCTTC. Translation gives CASSQVRWTGIGYTF.